What follows are 14 T cell receptor beta chains derived from one specimen sequenced in a study of shared clonotypes between healthy human individuals. Data came from immunoSEQ multiplex PCR; TCRdb stores just in-frame clones and leaves some out. The sample yields roughly 1,600,000 clones, 98% to 99% seen once. The sequencing sample was made of naive CD4+ T cells sorted from blood. Subset given: CD45RA+ positively selected. The receptor source for this set is a man younger than 45 in good health.

The rearrangement joins TRBV5-1 to TRBJ2-1; TRBD2 aligns across 9 bases. The germline V gene encodes CDR1 SGHRS and CDR2 YFSETQ. The ends lost 1 base at V and 2 bases at J; junction bases unmatched: 1. The CDR3 has 15 residues. CDR3: CASSLIAGAYNEQFF. As DNA, the CDR3 is TGCGCCAGCAGCTTGATAGCGGGAGCCTACAATGAGCAGTTCTTC.

The chain joins TRBV11-3 to TRBJ2-1; 12 positions agree with TRBD2. The V gene's germline CDR1 is SGHNT and CDR2 YENEEA. After removal of 5 bases from V and 8 bases from J, the junction contained 4 bases not matched to a gene. The CDR3 has 14 amino acids. Written as DNA, the CDR3 is TGTGCCAGCAGCCCCGGGACTAGCGGGCATGAGCAGTTCTTC. This encodes CASSPGTSGHEQFF.

The chain is built from TRBV5-4 and TRBJ2-7, with 10 bases fitting TRBD1. Germline V CDR1 and CDR2: SGHNT, YYREEE (reference sequence). V shed 4 bases, J shed 9 bases, and the junction held 10 bases outside the gene matches. The length of the CDR3 is 14 residues. The DNA for the CDR3 is TGTGCCAGCAGCCAAGAGGGACAGGGGAGAGGGCAGTACTTC. It yields the protein CASSQEGQGRGQYF.

The J gene is TRBJ2-5, the V gene TRBV2; 7 bases fit TRBD1. Losses at the gene ends were 4 bases for V and 2 bases for J; bases not matched to a gene: 13. The CDR3 spans 17 residues. Germline V CDR1 and CDR2: SNHLY, FYNNEI. In DNA form, the CDR3 reads TGTGCCAGCAGTGTAACGGTCAAACAGGGGTTTCAAGAGACCCAGTACTTC. Translating it yields CASSVTVKQGFQETQYF.

The J gene is TRBJ2-1, the V gene TRBV2, with 7 bases aligning to TRBD1. CDR3 length: 13 amino acids. CDR1 is SNHLY and CDR2 is FYNNEI in the germline V gene. Trimming at V came to 6 bases and at J to 9 bases, leaving 8 bases not matched to a gene. DNA of the CDR3: TGTGCCAGCAGGGTTAGGGGGCACGGTGAGCAGTTCTTC. Its protein product is CASRVRGHGEQFF.

This clone was recorded once. DNA for the CDR3: TGTGCCATCAGTGAGTTAGGAGGGGGCGATGGCTACACCTTC. This encodes CAISELGGGDGYTF. J is TRBJ1-2 and V is TRBV10-3, with 7 nucleotides matching TRBD1. The CDR3 extends over 14 amino acids. The germline CDR1 and CDR2 sequences are ENHRY and SYGVKD. J gave up 6 bases and V 1 base, and 5 bases lay outside the gene matches.

The chain combines TRBV29-1 with TRBJ2-5, with 7 bases identical to TRBD1. The CDR3 length is 13 residues. In germline, CDR1 is SQVTM, CDR2 ANQGSEA. V shed 6 bases and J 5 bases; nucleotides not matched to a gene: 9. CDR3 DNA sequence: TGCAGCGTGGATAGACAGGGAGTCGAGACCCAGTACTTC. This translates into CSVDRQGVETQYF.

The chain recombines TRBV7-9 with TRBJ2-5, with TRBD1 matching 8 bases. Germline V gene data show CDR1 as SEHNR and CDR2 as FQNEAQ (reference sequence). CDR3 length: 12 amino acids. With 8 bases clipped from V and 5 bases from J, the junction kept 4 bases outside the gene matches. Here the CDR3 DNA reads TGTGCCAGCCAGGGGGCTAGGGAGACCCAGTACTTC. Translating it yields CASQGARETQYF.

The V call is TRBV11-2, the J call TRBJ2-7; 7 bases are a match to TRBD2. The CDR3 totals 17 residues. Germline values: CDR1 SGHAT, CDR2 FQNNGV. The J segment lost 6 bases and the V segment lost 4 bases, leaving 18 bases of the junction unmatched. Here the CDR3 DNA reads TGTGCCAGCAGCTCCCGCTCCCGGGACTACAGATTTCGCGAGCAGTACTTC. Translation: CASSSRSRDYRFREQYF.

A remark on this clone: Other nucleotide sequences from this sample produce the same CDR3. This chain links TRBV29-1 with TRBJ2-3; 8 bases fit TRBD2. The length of the CDR3 is 14 residues. V dropped 4 bases and J dropped 3; count of bases not matched to a gene: 6. Germline V lookup: CDR1 SQVTM, CDR2 ANQGSEA. CDR3 sequence (DNA): TGCAGCGTTGGCGCGGCGGGAGGAACAGATACGCAGTATTTT. Amino acid sequence: CSVGAAGGTDTQYF.

J is TRBJ2-1 and V is TRBV30, with TRBD2 as a possible D gene (5 bases). The CDR3 extends over 12 amino acids. Trimming pared 4 bases from V and 6 bases from J, leaving 10 bases between. The germline V gene encodes CDR1 GTSNPN and CDR2 SVGIG (reference sequence). CDR3 amino acids: CAWKGTSNEQFF. CDR3 sequence (DNA): TGTGCCTGGAAGGGAACTAGCAATGAGCAGTTCTTC.

The chain links TRBV6-5 to TRBJ1-4, with D possibly matching TRBD1 (5 bases). V shed 9 bases and J shed 10 bases, with 15 bases lying between them. The CDR3 sequence is 12 residues long. CDR1 and CDR2 (germline): MNHEY, SVGAGI. CDR3 protein: CASTTASGKLFF. CDR3 coding DNA: TGTGCCAGTACGACAGCGTCTGGAAAACTGTTTTTT.

This sequence joins TRBV5-1 and TRBJ2-2; TRBD1 matches at 9 bases. The CDR3 runs 16 residues. J gave up 5 bases and V 1 base, and 6 bases lay outside the gene matches. Germline values: CDR1 SGHRS, CDR2 YFSETQ. The CDR3 loop is CASSLWGQGLTGELFF. The CDR3 bases are TGCGCCAGCAGCTTGTGGGGACAGGGTCTGACCGGGGAGCTGTTTTTT. The variable domain in full, with the rest retrieved from reference TRBV5-1 and TRBJ2-2, is KAGVTQTPRYLIKTRGQQVTLSCSPISGHRSVSWYQQTPGQGLQFLFEYFSETQRNKGNFPGRFSGRQFSNSRSEMNVSTLELGDSALYLCASSLWGQGLTGELFFGEGSRLTVL.

V gene TRBV15 combines with J gene TRBJ2-1; D is uncertain. Trimming shortened V by 0 bases and J by 9 bases, and 15 bases separated the two germline ends. Germline CDR1 is LNHNV and CDR2 is YYDKDF (reference sequence). This CDR3 has 15 amino acids. The CDR3 is CATSRDLRISGEQFF. The CDR3 nucleotides are TGTGCCACCAGCAGAGATCTAAGGATATCGGGTGAGCAGTTCTTC.